The 5 T cell receptor beta chains presented below share a single source sample, sequenced in a study of T cells in Graves' hyperthyroidism and ophthalmopathy (dated by TCRdb to between 2017 and 2020). Receptors were amplified or captured by multiplex PCR. Data came from an Illumina HiSeq 2000. TCR beta CDR3 regions were amplified from RNA transcripts. A first-round RT-PCR of the TCR CDR3 used the HTBI primer set with the Qiagen OneStep RT-PCR kit. The public sequencing data were trimmed at Q25 with fastp and processed into clonotypes with MiXCR by TCRdb, which kept only in-frame beta chains. One record per CDR3 amino acid sequence lists the most common genes and DNA. The sample table holds around 600,000 distinct CDR3 sequences, of which 13% to 15% were seen once. The biggest ten clones account for roughly 7.7% of the sample. What was sequenced was blood. These receptors originate from a woman younger than 35 with Graves' ophthalmopathy.

This clonotype was seen ten or more times. The chain recombines TRBV24-1 with TRBJ2-2; TRBD1 is a possible D gene (5 bases). V dropped 9 bases and J dropped 4 bases, with 14 bases sitting between them. The CDR3 contains 14 residues. Germline values: CDR1 KGHDR, CDR2 SFDVKD. The CDR3 coding sequence is TGTGCCACCGGATCAGGGTGGGGCACCGGGGAGCTGTTTTTT. This translates into CATGSGWGTGELFF.

CDR3 nucleotides: TGTGCCAGCAGTTACTCACGGGTCGATACGCAGTATTTT. Protein product: CASSYSRVDTQYF. The chain combines TRBV6-5 with TRBJ2-3, with D uncertain. Trimming stripped 0 bases from V and 6 bases from J, with 7 bases between. CDR1 is MNHEY, CDR2 SVGAGI, per germline. The length of the CDR3 is 13 residues.

This clonotype has at least ten counts. V is TRBV6-1 and J is TRBJ2-7, with D possibly TRBD2 on 6 matching bases. V lost 4 bases, J lost 7 bases, and 11 bases lay in between. The CDR3 sequence is 12 residues long. Germline-derived CDR1 and CDR2 are MNHNS and SASEGT. The CDR3 coding sequence is TGTGCCAGCAGTGGTAAGCGGGTTGAGCAGTACTTC. It yields the protein CASSGKRVEQYF.

The CDR3 reads CASSMNPRDTQYF. In DNA form, the CDR3 reads TGTGCCAGTAGTATGAACCCTAGAGATACGCAGTATTTT. The chain couples TRBV19 to TRBJ2-3, with no clear D. Per the germline V gene, CDR1 is LNHDA and CDR2 is SQIVND (reference sequence). The CDR3 spans 13 residues. With 3 bases removed from V and 5 bases from J, the gap between germline ends came to 9 bases.

This clonotype was observed a few times. The chain recombines TRBV27 with TRBJ2-2, with TRBD2 matching over 8 bases. Germline CDR1 and CDR2: MNHEY and SMNVEV (reference sequence). V lost 1 base to trimming and J lost 6 bases; unmatched junction nucleotides: 4. CDR3 size: 15 residues. The CDR3 DNA reads TGTGCCAGCAGTTTATATCCGGGAGGGGCCGGGGAGCTGTTTTTT. As protein: CASSLYPGGAGELFF.